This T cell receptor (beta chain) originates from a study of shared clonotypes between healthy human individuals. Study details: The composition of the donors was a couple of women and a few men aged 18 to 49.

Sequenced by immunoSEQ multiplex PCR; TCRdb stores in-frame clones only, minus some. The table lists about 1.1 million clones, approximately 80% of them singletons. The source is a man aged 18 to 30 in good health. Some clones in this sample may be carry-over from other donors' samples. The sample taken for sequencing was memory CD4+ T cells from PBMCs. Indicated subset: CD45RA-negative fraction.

CDR3 sequence reads: CASSLRQFNEQFF. The CDR3 DNA follows: TGTGCCAGCAGCCTCCGACAGTTCAATGAGCAGTTCTTC. This chain connects TRBV28 to TRBJ2-1; D is perhaps TRBD1 (5 bases). This CDR3 is built from 13 residues. Trimming shortened V by 6 bases and J by 6 bases, and 12 bases separated the two germline ends. Germline V CDR1 and CDR2: MDHEN, SYDVKM.